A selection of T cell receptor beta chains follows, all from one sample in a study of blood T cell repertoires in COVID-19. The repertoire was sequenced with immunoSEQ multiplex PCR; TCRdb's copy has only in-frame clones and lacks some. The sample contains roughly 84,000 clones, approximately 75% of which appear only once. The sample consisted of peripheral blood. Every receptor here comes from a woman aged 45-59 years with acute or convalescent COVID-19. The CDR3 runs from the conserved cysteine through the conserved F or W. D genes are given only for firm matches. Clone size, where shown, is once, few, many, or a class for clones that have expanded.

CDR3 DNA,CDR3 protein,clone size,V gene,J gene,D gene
TGTGCCAGCAGTTTGGTGGAGGGGGCAGGAAACACTGAAGCTTTCTTT,CASSLVEGAGNTEAFF,NA,TRBV28,TRBJ1-1,TRBD1
TGTGCCAGCAGCCAAGATCCGGCAGGGGAGGGTGGCTACACCTTC,CASSQDPAGEGGYTF,NA,TRBV3-1/TRBV3-2,TRBJ1-2,NA
TGTGCCAGCAGCTTAACAGGGGAGGAGGGCTACACCTTC,CASSLTGEEGYTF,NA,TRBV7-6,TRBJ1-2,TRBD1
TGTGCCAGCAGCTTAGCGTTGTGGGGGGACAGGGTAGGGAACACCATATATTTT,CASSLALWGDRVGNTIYF,NA,TRBV7-2,TRBJ1-3,TRBD1
TGTGCCAGCAGTGAAATGCCTAGGGGTCGGGAGACCCAGTACTTC,CASSEMPRGRETQYF,NA,TRBV2,TRBJ2-5,NA
TGTGCCAGCAGGGCCCCCGGGACAGATTTCATGAACACTGAAGCTTTCTTT,CASRAPGTDFMNTEAFF,few,TRBV2,TRBJ1-1,TRBD1
TGTGCCAGCAGCCAAGAATGGCGGGGGGACACTGAAGCTTTCTTT,CASSQEWRGDTEAFF,NA,TRBV4-2,TRBJ1-1,NA
TGTGCCAGCAGCTTATTGGGGGCCTACGGCTACACCTTC,CASSLLGAYGYTF,NA,TRBV7-9,TRBJ1-2,NA
TGCGCCAGCAGTCCCGGGGGGCAAAAGGAAAAACTGTTTTTT,CASSPGGQKEKLFF,NA,TRBV5-1,TRBJ1-4,NA
TGTGCCAGCAGCTTAAAAGGGGGCACTGAAGCTTTCTTT,CASSLKGGTEAFF,NA,TRBV7-9,TRBJ1-1,NA
TGTGCCTGGAGTAAAATACAGGGAGGCAATCAGCCCCAGCATTTT,CAWSKIQGGNQPQHF,once,TRBV30,TRBJ1-5,NA
TGCGCCAGCAGTCCCGGGACAGGGTTAGGTCCCTACGAGCAGTACTTC,CASSPGTGLGPYEQYF,NA,TRBV5-1,TRBJ2-7,TRBD1
TGCAGCGTTGAAGGGCAGGGGAATGAGCAGTTCTTC,CSVEGQGNEQFF,NA,TRBV29-1,TRBJ2-1,NA
TGTGCCAGCAGTCAAGACAGGGGCTCCTATAATTCACCCCTCCACTTT,CASSQDRGSYNSPLHF,NA,TRBV2,TRBJ1-6,TRBD1
TGTGCCAGCAGCATCGGACAGGGTAATTCACCCCTCCACTTT,CASSIGQGNSPLHF,NA,TRBV7-2,TRBJ1-6,TRBD1
TGTGCCAGCAGTTCCGGTAATTCACCCCTCCACTTT,CASSSGNSPLHF,NA,TRBV28,TRBJ1-6,NA
TGTGCCAGCTCACCATCGGGTACTTCTATAGACTACACCTTC,CASSPSGTSIDYTF,NA,TRBV18,TRBJ1-2,NA
TGTGCCAGCAGTTTGTCACTGATCACTGAAGCTTTCTTT,CASSLSLITEAFF,few,TRBV28,TRBJ1-1,NA
TGTGCCAGCAGTGGGCATGAATCAGGGGATTTACTCTACGAGCAGTACTTC,CASSGHESGDLLYEQYF,NA,TRBV28,TRBJ2-7,NA
TGTGCCAGTAGTATAGATCCAGGGAACGGGGAGACCCAGTACTTC,CASSIDPGNGETQYF,NA,TRBV19,TRBJ2-5,NA
TGTGCCATCAGACCTACTAGCGGGGGGACCCAAGAGACCCAGTACTTC,CAIRPTSGGTQETQYF,few,TRBV10-3,TRBJ2-5,TRBD2
TGTGCCAGCACGTTATCCGGGACACCTCCAGAGACCCAGTACTTC,CASTLSGTPPETQYF,NA,TRBV2,TRBJ2-5,NA
TGTGCCAGCAGTACCGGGGGCAGGGGGAGTGAAAAACTGTTTTTT,CASSTGGRGSEKLFF,few,TRBV9,TRBJ1-4,TRBD1